This TCR beta chain was captured by sequencing in a study of early T cells in non-severe SARS-CoV-2 infection. Study-wide context: Unsorted whole-blood RNA was sequenced in bulk, leaving chains unpaired. Study-level points and caveats: VDJdb-based matching was biased toward anti-spike CD8 responses and missed private and CD4 specificities.

Researchers tagged individual cDNA molecules with unique molecular identifiers. One entry per CDR3 protein results from TCRdb running MiXCR on the 5' RACE reads. Here the sample spans roughly 60,000 distinct CDR3 sequences, roughly 14% being singletons. This CDR3 comprises 12 residues. V trimming: 4 bases; J trimming: 4 bases; junction bases outside the gene matches: 0. This clonotype has at least ten counts. Its target is not known. The receptor comes from an adult who was a healthcare worker with PCR-confirmed SARS-CoV-2 infection or an uninfected control (not recorded which). V gene TRBV12-3 or TRBV12-4 combines with J gene TRBJ2-5; TRBD1 matches at 7 bases. Sequencing input: whole blood. CDR3 region: CASSSGGETQYF. As DNA, the CDR3 is TGTGCCAGCAGTTCAGGGGGAGAGACCCAGTACTTC.